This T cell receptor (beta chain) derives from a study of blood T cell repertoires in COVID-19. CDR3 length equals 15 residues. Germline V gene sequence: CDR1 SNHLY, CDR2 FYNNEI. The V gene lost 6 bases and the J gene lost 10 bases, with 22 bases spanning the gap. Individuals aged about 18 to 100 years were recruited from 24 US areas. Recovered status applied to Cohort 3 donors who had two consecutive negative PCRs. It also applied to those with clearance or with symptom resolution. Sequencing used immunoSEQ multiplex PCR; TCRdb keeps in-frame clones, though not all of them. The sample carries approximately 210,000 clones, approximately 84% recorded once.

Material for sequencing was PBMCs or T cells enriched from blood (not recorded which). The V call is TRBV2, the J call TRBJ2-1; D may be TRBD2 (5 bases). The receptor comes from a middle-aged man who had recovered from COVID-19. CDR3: CASSAADLGSVEQFF. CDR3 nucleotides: TGTGCCAGCAGCGCAGCGGACCTTGGTAGCGTGGAGCAGTTCTTC.